This entry features one T cell receptor beta chain sequence. This entry belongs to a study of T cells expressing NK-cell markers. From its re-call of the 5' RACE reads, TCRdb lists each CDR3 protein once, without DNA. The sample shows some 460,000 distinct CDR3 sequences, and roughly 1.4% sits with its ten largest clones. This CDR3 comprises 14 residues. The rearrangement uses TRBV12-3 or TRBV12-4 and TRBJ1-4; the D gene TCRdb calls, TRBD1, cannot be checked with no DNA. This clonotype was obtained from a woman aged 45-65 years in good health. Sequenced input: blood T cells: a sorted CD56 or NKG2C T cell subset, CD4+ or CD8+ T cells, or bulk PBMC T cells (not recorded which). CDR3 region: CASSLGTGVRKLFF.